Following are 5 T cell receptor beta chains from one sample sequenced in a study of OX40 agonist ivuxolimab in advanced cancers. Some clones are missing from TCRdb's copy, which holds only in-frame ones; the method was immunoSEQ multiplex PCR. This table has roughly 90,000 clones, roughly 94% appearing once. The input for sequencing was CD4+ or CD8+ T cells sorted from blood, taken in a trial of the OX40 agonist ivuxolimab. Receptors were obtained from an adult with an advanced solid tumor such as melanoma, head and neck, liver or kidney cancer.

For the CDR3, the DNA is TGTGCTAGTGGTAATGGGACAGTTTTTATTAACAATGAGCAGTTCTTC. This gives the protein CASGNGTVFINNEQFF. The J gene is TRBJ2-1, the V gene TRBV12-5, with 7 positions matching TRBD1. CDR1 and CDR2 (germline): LGHNT, FRNRAP. The CDR3 covers 16 residues. The V and J ends lost 5 bases and 5 bases, in that order; junction bases with no gene match: 12.

The CDR3 spells CASSESGAGPEAFF. CDR3 DNA sequence: TGTGCCAGCAGTGAAAGTGGGGCAGGTCCTGAAGCTTTCTTT. The chain employs TRBV2 and TRBJ1-1; D is perhaps TRBD1 (5 bases). The CDR3 runs 14 residues. Trimming cost V 2 bases and J 6 bases, with 13 bases left between them. Germline V gives CDR1 SNHLY, CDR2 FYNNEI.

This sequence joins TRBV6-6 and TRBJ2-7, with no clear D. This CDR3 is 12 amino acids long. V was shortened by 4 bases and J by 3 bases, with 7 bases between the two germline ends. The germline gives CDR1 MNHNY, CDR2 SVGAGI (reference sequence). The chain's CDR3 is CASSSPYYEQYF. In DNA form, the CDR3 reads TGTGCCAGCAGTTCCCCCTACTACGAGCAGTACTTC.

V usage is TRBV4-3 and J usage is TRBJ1-1; D is perhaps TRBD1 (6 bases). The CDR3 consists of 15 residues. Trimming removed 4 bases at V and 1 base at J, with 13 bases between. CDR1 and CDR2 (germline): LGHNA, YSLEER. Written as DNA, the CDR3 is TGCGCCAGCAGCCTTGACAGGCTTGGGAACACTGAAGCTTTCTTT. This encodes CASSLDRLGNTEAFF.

This clone was detected only once. The rearrangement joins TRBV9 to TRBJ2-1; TRBD1 aligns across 10 bases. With V trimmed by 0 bases and J by 7 bases, 4 bases remained unmatched. The CDR3 loop spans 15 amino acids. The germline CDR1 and CDR2 sequences are SGDLS and YYNGEE. CDR3 region: CASSVAPGQGNEQFF. CDR3 nucleotides: TGTGCCAGCAGCGTAGCCCCGGGACAGGGGAATGAGCAGTTCTTC.